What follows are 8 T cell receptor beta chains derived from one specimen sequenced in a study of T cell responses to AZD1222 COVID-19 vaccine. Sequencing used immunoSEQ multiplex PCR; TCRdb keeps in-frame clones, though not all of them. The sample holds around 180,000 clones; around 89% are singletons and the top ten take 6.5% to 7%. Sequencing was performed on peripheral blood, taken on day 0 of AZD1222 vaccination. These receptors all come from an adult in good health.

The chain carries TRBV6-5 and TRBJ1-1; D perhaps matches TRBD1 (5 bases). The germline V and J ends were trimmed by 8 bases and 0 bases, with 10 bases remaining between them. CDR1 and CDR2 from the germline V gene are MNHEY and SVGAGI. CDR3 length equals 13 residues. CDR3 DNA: TGTGCCAGCGCCGGCAGGGTGAACACTGAAGCTTTCTTT. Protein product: CASAGRVNTEAFF.

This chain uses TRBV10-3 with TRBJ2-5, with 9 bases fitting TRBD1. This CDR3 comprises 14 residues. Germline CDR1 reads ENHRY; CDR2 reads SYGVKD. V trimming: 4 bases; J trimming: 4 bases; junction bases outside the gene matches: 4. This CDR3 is CAISGQGDGETQYF. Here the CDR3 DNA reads TGTGCCATCAGTGGACAGGGGGATGGAGAGACCCAGTACTTC.

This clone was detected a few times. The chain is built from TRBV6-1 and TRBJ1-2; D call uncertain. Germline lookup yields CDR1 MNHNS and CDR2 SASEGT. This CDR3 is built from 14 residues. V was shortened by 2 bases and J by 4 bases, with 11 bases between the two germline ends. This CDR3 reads CASSELVGSYGYTF. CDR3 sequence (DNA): TGTGCCAGCAGTGAACTCGTGGGAAGCTATGGCTACACCTTC.

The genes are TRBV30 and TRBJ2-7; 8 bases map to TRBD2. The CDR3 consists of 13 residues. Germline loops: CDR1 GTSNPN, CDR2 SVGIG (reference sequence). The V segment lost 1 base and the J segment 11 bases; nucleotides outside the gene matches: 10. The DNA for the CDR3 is TGTGCCTGGAGTGCGGGGGGGAGCACTAGCGAGTACTTC. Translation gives CAWSAGGSTSEYF.

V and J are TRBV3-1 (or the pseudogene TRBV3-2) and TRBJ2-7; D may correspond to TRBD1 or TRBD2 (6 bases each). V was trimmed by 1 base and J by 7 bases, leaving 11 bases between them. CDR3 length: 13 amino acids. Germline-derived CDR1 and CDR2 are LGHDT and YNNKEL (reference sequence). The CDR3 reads CASSQGGAGEQYV. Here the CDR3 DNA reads TGTGCCAGCAGCCAAGGGGGGGCGGGTGAGCAGTACGTC.

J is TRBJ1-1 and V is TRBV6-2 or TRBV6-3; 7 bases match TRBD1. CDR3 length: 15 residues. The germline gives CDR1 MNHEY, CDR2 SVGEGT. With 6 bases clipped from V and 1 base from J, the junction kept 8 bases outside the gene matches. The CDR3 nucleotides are TGTGCCAGCAGCCTGAACAGGGGTGAGAACACTGAAGCTTTCTTT. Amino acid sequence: CASSLNRGENTEAFF.

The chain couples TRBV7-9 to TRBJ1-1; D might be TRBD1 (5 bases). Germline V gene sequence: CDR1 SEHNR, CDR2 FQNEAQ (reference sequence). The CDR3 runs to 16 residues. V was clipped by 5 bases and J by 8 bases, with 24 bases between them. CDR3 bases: TGTGCCAGCAGCCGACCCAATGACGGGACCTCTTTGGAAGCTTTCTTT. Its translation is CASSRPNDGTSLEAFF.

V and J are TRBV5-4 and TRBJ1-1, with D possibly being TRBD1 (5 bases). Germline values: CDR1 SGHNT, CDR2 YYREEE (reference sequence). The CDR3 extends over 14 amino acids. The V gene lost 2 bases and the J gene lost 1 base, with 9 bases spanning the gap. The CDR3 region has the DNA TGTGCCAGCAGCTTAGGGACGGGGAACACTGAAGCTTTCTTT. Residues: CASSLGTGNTEAFF.